Below, 31 T cell receptor beta chains from the same sample are listed, as sequenced in a study of T cell responses to AZD1222 COVID-19 vaccine. TCRdb's table, derived via immunoSEQ multiplex PCR, lists solely in-frame clones and lacks some. The data contain 100,000 to 130,000 clones, roughly 90% of them singletons. Sequencing was performed on peripheral blood, taken 28 days after the second AZD1222 dose. These receptors came from an adult who received the AZD1222 COVID-19 vaccine.

CDR3 DNA sequence: TGTGCCAGCAGCCGGCTCTCCTACGAGCAGTACTTC. Translation: CASSRLSYEQYF. The chain combines TRBV11-2 with TRBJ2-7; D unclear. The germline V gene has CDR1 SGHAT and CDR2 FQNNGV. CDR3 length: 12 amino acids. The ends were cut back, 5 bases at V and 0 bases at J, with 5 bases in the middle.

This sequence joins TRBV10-1 and TRBJ2-7; tentatively, D is TRBD2 (6 bases). Germline CDR1 and CDR2: WNHNN and SYGVQD (reference sequence). The CDR3 consists of 16 residues. V was clipped by 2 bases and J by 2 bases, with 16 bases between them. CDR3 in amino acids: CASSEGPLDYPYEQYF. In DNA form, the CDR3 reads TGCGCCAGCAGTGAGGGCCCGTTGGACTACCCCTACGAGCAGTACTTC.

CDR3 region: CAWSVPLNTEAFF. In DNA, the CDR3 is TGTGCCTGGAGTGTACCCCTTAACACTGAAGCTTTCTTT. V and J are TRBV30 and TRBJ1-1, with D hard to call. The CDR3 covers 13 residues. Germline CDR1 and CDR2: GTSNPN and SVGIG (reference sequence). V was cut by 0 bases and J by 2 bases, with 7 bases left in between.

The gene calls are TRBV5-1 and TRBJ1-5; D possibly corresponds to TRBD1 (5 bases). Trimming pared 5 bases from V and 1 base from J, leaving 13 bases between. The CDR3 is made up of 15 amino acids. Germline V gives CDR1 SGHRS, CDR2 YFSETQ. The CDR3 spells CASRWGPDSNQPQHF. Here the CDR3 DNA reads TGCGCCAGCAGGTGGGGACCGGACAGCAATCAGCCCCAGCATTTT.

The V and J genes are TRBV18 and TRBJ2-3; 10 nucleotides line up with TRBD2. CDR1 and CDR2 (germline): KGHSH, LQKENI. The junction had 12 bases not matched to a gene; V was cut back by 6 bases and J by 6 bases. This CDR3 is 16 amino acids long. CDR3 loop: CASSLTSGRPGDTQYF. In DNA, the CDR3 is TGTGCCAGCTCCCTGACTAGCGGGCGACCGGGGGATACGCAGTATTTT.

This clone was seen a few times. Here the CDR3 reads CASSAQGSNQPQHF. The DNA of the CDR3 is TGTGCCAGCAGTGCTCAGGGGTCTAATCAGCCCCAGCATTTT. V is TRBV27 and J is TRBJ1-5; a weak D match, TRBD1 (6 bases). Trimming removed 5 bases at V and 4 bases at J, with 12 bases between. Germline V gives CDR1 MNHEY, CDR2 SMNVEV (reference sequence). This CDR3 contains 14 residues.

The genes are TRBV2 and TRBJ2-5; the D is unclear. Germline-derived CDR1 and CDR2 are SNHLY and FYNNEI. The CDR3 spans 10 residues. The V gene lost 6 bases and the J gene lost 8 bases, with 7 bases spanning the gap. The CDR3 loop is CASRLRTQYF. The DNA of the CDR3 is TGTGCCAGCAGATTGAGAACCCAGTACTTC.

The rearrangement joins TRBV14 to TRBJ1-5; D is unclear. Germline-derived CDR1 and CDR2 are SGHDN and FVKESK. The CDR3 is 13 amino acids. V was pared by 7 bases and J by 3 bases, with 10 bases between. The CDR3 here is CASTRRDNQPQHF. CDR3 in DNA: TGTGCCAGCACCCGACGGGACAATCAGCCCCAGCATTTT.

The chain combines TRBV2 with TRBJ2-3; perhaps TRBD2 as D (6 bases). Trimming removed 7 bases from V and 2 bases from J, with 16 bases in between. The CDR3 extends over 15 amino acids. Germline CDR1 reads SNHLY; CDR2 reads FYNNEI. The CDR3, as DNA: TGTGCCAGCACCCCCGGGCGGGGAAACACAGATACGCAGTATTTT. Translated, it gives CASTPGRGNTDTQYF. The complete variable domain, with remaining parts taken from reference TRBV2 and TRBJ2-3, reads EPEVTQTPSHQVTQMGQEVILRCVPISNHLYFYWYRQILGQKVEFLVSFYNNEISEKSEIFDDQFSVERPDGSNFTLKIRSTKLEDSAMYFCASTPGRGNTDTQYFGPGTRLTVL.

CDR3 sequence: CASSLRQGAGGNTIYF. In DNA, the CDR3 is TGTGCCAGCAGCTTAAGACAGGGGGCTGGTGGAAACACCATATATTTT. The chain employs TRBV13 and TRBJ1-3; 10 nucleotides align to TRBD1. The CDR3 sequence is 16 residues long. The germline V gene has CDR1 PRHDT and CDR2 FYEKMQ (reference sequence). The trim removed 2 bases at V and 3 bases at J, leaving 4 bases unmatched. The complete variable domain, with remaining parts taken from reference TRBV13 and TRBJ1-3, reads AAGVIQSPRHLIKEKRETATLKCYPIPRHDTVYWYQQGPGQDPQFLISFYEKMQSDKGSIPDRFSAQQFSDYHSELNMSSLELGDSALYFCASSLRQGAGGNTIYFGEGSWLTVV.

The CDR3 bases are TGCGCCAGCAGCCATACAGGGCCCTGGGACTATGGCTACACCTTC. Amino acid sequence: CASSHTGPWDYGYTF. The chain employs TRBV5-1 and TRBJ1-2; a possible D gene is TRBD1 (6 bases). The CDR3 sequence is 15 residues long. Germline loops: CDR1 SGHRS, CDR2 YFSETQ. With 4 bases removed from V and 3 bases from J, the gap between germline ends came to 16 bases.

The chain recombines TRBV7-9 with TRBJ1-1; D gene uncertain. There are 15 residues in the CDR3. Germline V gene sequence: CDR1 SEHNR, CDR2 FQNEAQ (reference sequence). Between the trimmed V and J ends, which lost 0 bases and 1 base, there was a span of 9 bases. CDR3 coding DNA: TGTGCCAGCAGCTTAGCGTCCGCCGGGAACACTGAAGCTTTCTTT. Its translation is CASSLASAGNTEAFF.

This clone was counted once. This chain joins TRBV30 and TRBJ1-5; D is uncertain. The CDR3 is 15 amino acids. The V and J ends lost 0 bases and 3 bases respectively, with 12 bases between them. Looked up from germline, CDR1 is GTSNPN and CDR2 is SVGIG (reference sequence). This chain's CDR3 is CAWSVRGQFNQPQHF. The CDR3 DNA reads as TGTGCCTGGAGTGTACGCGGGCAGTTCAATCAGCCCCAGCATTTT.

This chain joins TRBV24-1 and TRBJ2-2; no clear D gene. Germline-derived CDR1 and CDR2 are KGHDR and SFDVKD. This CDR3 has 13 amino acids. V was trimmed by 6 bases and J by 0 bases, leaving 4 bases between them. The CDR3 DNA reads as TGTGCCACCAGTCTACCGAACACCGGGGAGCTGTTTTTT. Its translation: CATSLPNTGELFF.

The V and J genes are TRBV7-3 and TRBJ2-2, with 9 bases matching TRBD1. Germline V gene lookup returns CDR1 SGHTA and CDR2 FQGTGA. The V gene end was trimmed by 1 base and the J gene end by 2 bases; junction bases not matched to a gene: 8. This CDR3 is 18 amino acids long. The CDR3 protein is CASSLSTGGILNTGELFF. The CDR3 DNA is TGTGCCAGCAGCTTAAGCACAGGGGGCATCCTCAACACCGGGGAGCTGTTTTTT. The entire variable domain, with the rest obtained from reference TRBV7-3 and TRBJ2-2, is as follows: GAGVSQTPSNKVTEKGKYVELRCDPISGHTALYWYRQSLGQGPEFLIYFQGTGAADDSGLPNDRFFAVRPEGSVSTLKIQRTERGDSAVYLCASSLSTGGILNTGELFFGEGSRLTVL.

The chain couples TRBV12-5 to TRBJ1-1; possible D gene TRBD1, 6 bases. V was cut by 3 bases and J by 4 bases, with 9 bases left in between. Germline CDR1 reads LGHNT; CDR2 reads FRNRAP. The CDR3 runs to 13 residues. DNA of the CDR3: TGTGCTAGTGGTTTAGGGGGTGGCACTGAAGCTTTCTTT. Translation gives CASGLGGGTEAFF.

The CDR3 here is CAWSVRGVSTEAFF. Here the CDR3 DNA reads TGTGCCTGGAGTGTAAGGGGGGTGAGCACTGAAGCTTTCTTT. The chain has TRBV30 and TRBJ1-1; weak D call: TRBD1 (6 bases). Trimming shortened V by 0 bases and J by 4 bases, and 12 bases separated the two germline ends. CDR1 and CDR2 from the germline V gene are GTSNPN and SVGIG (reference sequence). The CDR3 extends over 14 amino acids.

V usage is TRBV7-9 and J usage is TRBJ1-6; tentatively, D is TRBD1 (6 bases). Germline lookup yields CDR1 SEHNR and CDR2 FQNEAQ (reference sequence). V was trimmed by 5 bases and J by 10 bases, leaving 15 bases between them. The CDR3 spans 14 residues. In DNA form, the CDR3 reads TGTGCCAGCAGCGGAAGGACAGAGATCTCACCCCTCCACTTT. Encoded protein: CASSGRTEISPLHF.

The chain carries TRBV7-2 and TRBJ1-4; weak D call: TRBD1 (6 bases). The germline V gene encodes CDR1 SGHTA and CDR2 FQGNSA. V shed 5 bases and J shed 4 bases, with 11 bases lying between them. The CDR3 spans 14 residues. The CDR3 here is CASSKDRNNEKLFF. CDR3 nucleotides: TGTGCCAGCAGCAAGGACAGAAATAATGAAAAACTGTTTTTT.

This clone was picked up one time. This chain connects TRBV9 to TRBJ2-2, with TRBD2 matching 10 bases. CDR1 is SGDLS, CDR2 YYNGEE, per germline. V was pared by 1 base and J by 6 bases, with 12 bases of the junction left unmatched. This CDR3 contains 18 residues. Written as DNA, the CDR3 is TGTGCCAGCAGCGTAAACTCGTTGGGACTAGCGTCCTCCGGGGAGCTGTTTTTT. This translates into CASSVNSLGLASSGELFF.

This clone appeared a single time. The chain joins TRBV5-1 to TRBJ2-2; the match to TRBD2 covers 8 bases. Germline V gives CDR1 SGHRS, CDR2 YFSETQ. With V trimmed by 3 bases and J by 4 bases, 11 bases remained unmatched. CDR3 length: 17 amino acids. The CDR3 region has the DNA TGCGCCAGCAGCTGGACGGGGGGGGCGAGGAGCACCGGGGAGCTGTTTTTT. Translation gives CASSWTGGARSTGELFF.

Only a few counts were recorded for this clone. V gene TRBV4-1 combines with J gene TRBJ2-2; TRBD2 aligns across 7 bases. Germline trimming cut 4 bases from V and 0 bases from J; bases unmatched to any gene: 2. Germline CDR1 MGHRA, CDR2 YSYEKL. The CDR3 is made up of 15 amino acids. This CDR3 is CASSREGTNTGELFF. In DNA form, the CDR3 reads TGCGCCAGCAGCCGGGAGGGCACGAACACCGGGGAGCTGTTTTTT.

The V gene is TRBV9, the J gene TRBJ2-3; 8 bases map to TRBD2. Unmatched junction bases numbered 5, after V lost 2 bases and J lost 3 bases. Germline V CDR1 and CDR2: SGDLS, YYNGEE. The CDR3 has 15 amino acids. The CDR3 protein is CASSVSGIQTDTQYF. The DNA for the CDR3 is TGTGCCAGCAGCGTTAGCGGGATCCAGACAGATACGCAGTATTTT.

Here the CDR3 reads CASSLYGQGKAFF. CDR3 DNA sequence: TGTGCCAGCAGCTTATACGGACAGGGTAAAGCTTTCTTT. The genes are TRBV7-3 and TRBJ1-1; 8 positions match TRBD1. Germline values: CDR1 SGHTA, CDR2 FQGTGA. The CDR3 totals 13 residues. V trimming: 2 bases; J trimming: 9 bases; junction bases outside the gene matches: 5.

This sequence joins TRBV7-9 and TRBJ1-5, with D unresolved. The CDR3 extends over 15 amino acids. Per germline, CDR1 SEHNR and CDR2 FQNEAQ (reference sequence). Trimming took off 1 base at V and 10 bases at J, with 17 bases between the two ends. The CDR3 nucleotides are TGTGCCAGCAGCTTAGGAGCGCGGGGAATCACCCCCCAGCATTTT. It yields the protein CASSLGARGITPQHF.

V usage is TRBV5-1 and J usage is TRBJ2-7, with a weak D call TRBD2 (7 bases). V gave up 3 bases and J gave up 4 bases, with 20 bases separating them. Germline lookup yields CDR1 SGHRS and CDR2 YFSETQ. This CDR3 is built from 16 residues. CDR3 residues: CASSWGGQPEGYEQYF. CDR3 nucleotides: TGCGCCAGCAGCTGGGGGGGCCAGCCCGAGGGGTACGAGCAGTACTTC.

The V gene is TRBV6-5, the J gene TRBJ1-4; 7 bases agree with TRBD1. The J segment lost 1 base and the V segment lost 5 bases, leaving 4 bases of the junction unmatched. This CDR3 contains 15 residues. Germline values: CDR1 MNHEY, CDR2 SVGAGI. The CDR3 DNA follows: TGTGCCAGCAGTCCTCGACAGGGAACTAATGAAAAACTGTTTTTT. Protein: CASSPRQGTNEKLFF.

The chain is built from TRBV3-1 (or the pseudogene TRBV3-2) and TRBJ2-1; the match to TRBD2 covers 11 bases. The CDR3 totals 16 residues. V lost 2 bases, J lost 7 bases, and 7 bases stayed unmatched. Germline V lookup: CDR1 LGHDT, CDR2 YNNKEL (reference sequence). The CDR3 here is CASSQSRVAGGNEQFF. In DNA form, the CDR3 reads TGTGCCAGCAGCCAATCGAGAGTAGCGGGAGGGAATGAGCAGTTCTTC.

This chain uses TRBV28 with TRBJ2-3; D call uncertain. V lost 2 bases and J lost 7, with 10 bases in between. The CDR3 is made up of 13 amino acids. Germline lookup yields CDR1 MDHEN and CDR2 SYDVKM. The CDR3: CASSLVGAHTQYF. The CDR3 nucleotides read TGTGCCAGCAGTTTAGTAGGAGCTCATACGCAGTATTTT.

The chain combines TRBV5-1 with TRBJ1-3; no clear D. The germline gives CDR1 SGHRS, CDR2 YFSETQ. This CDR3 is 14 amino acids long. Trimming took 0 bases from V and 2 from J, leaving 6 bases between them. The CDR3 coding sequence is TGCGCCAGCAGCTTGGACTTTACTGGAAACACCATATATTTT. Translation gives CASSLDFTGNTIYF.

The chain employs TRBV4-2 and TRBJ1-1; 10 bases match TRBD1. The length of the CDR3 is 15 residues. Germline V CDR1 and CDR2: LGHNA, YNFKEQ. V lost 4 bases and J lost 4; bases outside the gene matches: 6. The chain's CDR3 is CASSRGQGLGTEAFF. The CDR3 nucleotides read TGTGCCAGCAGCCGGGGACAGGGGTTGGGCACTGAAGCTTTCTTT.